The 11 T cell receptor beta chains below come from one sample, sequenced in a study of cytomegalovirus exposure and HLA in healthy donors. The study ran its PCR with 60 Vbeta and 13 Jbeta primers. Measured with immunoSEQ multiplex PCR; TCRdb has only the in-frame clones, and not every one. Among around 90,000 clones, roughly two thirds were seen once, and the ten largest hold roughly 2%. The sequenced sample consisted of PBMCs. The receptors come from a human donor in good health.

This rearrangement joins TRBV2 to TRBJ1-4, with D possibly matching TRBD1 (6 bases). This CDR3 has 13 residues. In germline, CDR1 is SNHLY, CDR2 FYNNEI. With 6 bases removed from V and 8 bases from J, the gap between germline ends came to 13 bases. CDR3 region: CASRPPGGEKLFF. Written as DNA, the CDR3 is TGTGCCAGCAGGCCCCCGGGGGGCGAAAAACTGTTTTTT.

V gene TRBV7-8 combines with J gene TRBJ2-4, with 9 positions matching TRBD1. The CDR3 length is 16 residues. Looked up from germline, CDR1 is SGHVS and CDR2 is FQNEAQ. V gave up 5 bases and J gave up 7 bases; unmatched junction bases: 12. CDR3 bases: TGTGCCAGCAGCACAACACAGGGGGCGCGATGGAACATTCAGTACTTC. Translated: CASSTTQGARWNIQYF.

The chain is built from TRBV11-2 and TRBJ1-2; maybe TRBD1 (6 bases). This CDR3 is built from 17 residues. Trimming removed 5 bases at V and 6 bases at J, with 25 bases between. Germline V gene data show CDR1 as SGHAT and CDR2 as FQNNGV. The CDR3 region is CASSDGLQGGDLDGYTF. The DNA of the CDR3 is TGTGCCAGCAGCGATGGATTACAGGGTGGGGATTTGGATGGCTACACCTTC. The complete variable domain, with remaining parts taken from reference TRBV11-2 and TRBJ1-2, reads EAGVAQSPRYKIIEKRQSVAFWCNPISGHATLYWYQQILGQGPKLLIQFQNNGVVDDSQLPKDRFSAERLKGVDSTLKIQPAKLEDSAVYLCASSDGLQGGDLDGYTFGSGTRLTVV.

The genes are TRBV2 and TRBJ2-4; 11 bases fit TRBD2. Germline loops: CDR1 SNHLY, CDR2 FYNNEI. The J segment lost 0 bases and the V segment lost 3 bases, leaving 7 bases of the junction unmatched. The CDR3 is 18 amino acids. CDR3 protein: CASSEATSGVLAKNIQYF. CDR3 coding DNA: TGTGCCAGCAGTGAGGCGACTAGCGGGGTATTAGCCAAAAACATTCAGTACTTC.

This clone was detected only a few times. The chain has TRBV14 and TRBJ1-1; 10 bases fit TRBD1. With V trimmed by 4 bases and J by 3 bases, 5 bases remained unmatched. This CDR3 spans 15 amino acids. Looked up from germline, CDR1 is SGHDN and CDR2 is FVKESK. In nucleotides, the CDR3 is TGTGCCAGCAGCCCCTGGACAGGGGGGGACACTGAAGCTTTCTTT. Encoded protein: CASSPWTGGDTEAFF.

This sequence joins TRBV19 and TRBJ2-3; TRBD1 agrees at 12 bases. V trimming: 6 bases; J trimming: 0 bases; junction bases outside the gene matches: 13. The CDR3 length is 19 residues. CDR1 and CDR2 from the germline V gene are LNHDA and SQIVND (reference sequence). This CDR3 is CASSGSGTGGHPSTDTQYF. CDR3 nucleotide sequence: TGTGCCAGTAGCGGATCCGGGACAGGGGGCCACCCTAGCACAGATACGCAGTATTTT.

The chain combines TRBV30 with TRBJ2-7; TRBD1 aligns across 11 bases. This CDR3 is built from 17 residues. V shed 0 bases and J 4 bases; nucleotides not matched to a gene: 11. Germline-derived CDR1 and CDR2 are GTSNPN and SVGIG (reference sequence). DNA for the CDR3: TGTGCCTGGAGTGTTTGGGGGACAGGGGGTTTTTATTACGAGCAGTACTTC. Translated: CAWSVWGTGGFYYEQYF.

This rearrangement joins TRBV5-4 to TRBJ2-2, with 12 bases matching TRBD1. This CDR3 is built from 16 residues. CDR1 is SGHNT and CDR2 is YYREEE in the germline V gene (reference sequence). V lost 5 bases, J lost 2 bases, and 4 bases stayed unmatched. CDR3 protein: CASRGGQGANTGELFF. CDR3 sequence (DNA): TGTGCCAGCAGGGGGGGACAGGGGGCAAACACCGGGGAGCTGTTTTTT.

This chain's CDR3 is CASTHRDGYSPLHF. In DNA, the CDR3 is TGTGCCAGTACCCACAGGGACGGCTATTCACCCCTCCACTTT. V is TRBV19 and J is TRBJ1-6; D perhaps matches TRBD1 (6 bases). Germline-derived CDR1 and CDR2 are LNHDA and SQIVND (reference sequence). Trimming left V 7 bases short and J 8 bases short, with 15 bases between. The CDR3 is 14 amino acids.

This clone occurred once. The rearrangement joins TRBV7-3 to TRBJ2-2, with TRBD1 matching over 10 bases. V shed 6 bases, J shed 6 bases, and the junction held 10 bases outside the gene matches. This CDR3 has 16 amino acids. Per germline, CDR1 SGHTA and CDR2 FQGTGA. The CDR3 nucleotides are TGTGCCAGCAGTCGACAGGGGGCTAGAGGGGCCGGGGAGCTGTTTTTT. Translated: CASSRQGARGAGELFF.

The chain joins TRBV7-8 to TRBJ2-1; possibly TRBD2 for D (5 bases). The V end lost 3 bases, the J end lost 5 bases, and 8 bases lay between the germline ends. The CDR3 contains 13 residues. The germline V gene has CDR1 SGHVS and CDR2 FQNEAQ. The CDR3 nucleotides read TGTGCCAGCAGCTTGGACTGGAACAATGAGCAGTTCTTC. Protein sequence: CASSLDWNNEQFF.